A selection of T cell receptor beta chains follows, all from one sample in a study of T cell responses to AZD1222 COVID-19 vaccine. Assay: immunoSEQ multiplex PCR; the TCRdb copy retains only in-frame clones and omits some. The sample consists of over 100,000 clones, 80% to 90% of them appearing once. Sample: peripheral blood, taken on day 0 of AZD1222 vaccination. The receptor source for this set is an adult in good health. Both conserved end residues are part of each CDR3. D genes are given only for firm matches. Size is stated for part of the rows, as once, few or many counts, or as a class when the clone is expanded.

d_gene	j_gene	v_gene	abundance	CDR3aa	CDR3nt
NA	TRBJ2-7	TRBV11-2	NA	CASNTPGYEQYF	TGTGCCAGCAACACACCGGGCTACGAGCAGTACTTC
NA	TRBJ1-5	TRBV5-4	NA	CASSLGVGNQPQHF	TGTGCCAGCAGCTTGGGGGTGGGTAATCAGCCCCAGCATTTT
NA	TRBJ1-6	TRBV6-1	NA	CASSEVPQGKGNSPLHF	TGTGCCAGCAGTGAAGTCCCCCAGGGAAAAGGGAATTCACCCCTCCACTTT
NA	TRBJ2-2	TRBV5-4	few	CASSLLGNTGELFF	TGTGCCAGCAGCTTGTTGGGGAACACCGGGGAGCTGTTTTTT
NA	TRBJ1-1	TRBV18	NA	CASSPEISNTEAFF	TGTGCCAGCTCACCAGAGATATCGAACACTGAAGCTTTCTTT
TRBD1	TRBJ2-7	TRBV25-1	NA	CASSAGQGPMYEQYF	TGTGCCAGCAGTGCGGGACAGGGTCCCATGTACGAGCAGTACTTC
TRBD1	TRBJ1-6	TRBV29-1	NA	CSGDRESSYNSPLHF	TGCAGCGGTGACAGGGAGAGCTCCTATAATTCACCCCTCCACTTT
NA	TRBJ2-1	TRBV11-2	many	CASSLERSSYNEQFF	TGTGCCAGCAGCCTCGAGCGGAGCTCCTACAATGAGCAGTTCTTC
NA	TRBJ2-3	TRBV7-7	NA	CASSLGSRLTDTQYF	TGTGCCAGCAGCTTAGGTTCGCGGCTCACAGATACGCAGTATTTT
TRBD2	TRBJ2-7	TRBV4-2	NA	CASSHQREPYEQYF	TGTGCCAGCAGCCACCAGCGGGAACCCTACGAGCAGTACTTC
NA	TRBJ1-1	TRBV27	NA	CASRSPGARTEAFF	TGTGCCAGCAGGAGTCCGGGGGCGCGAACTGAAGCTTTCTTT
NA	TRBJ1-2	TRBV4-3	NA	CASSQAPTGDLNYGYTF	TGCGCCAGCAGCCAAGCACCGACAGGAGACCTTAACTATGGCTACACCTTC
NA	TRBJ2-7	TRBV6-1	once	CASSESGTSYEQYF	TGTGCCAGCAGTGAATCGGGCACCTCCTACGAGCAGTACTTC
NA	TRBJ1-1	TRBV5-4	NA	CASSLGQMNTEAFF	TGTGCCAGCAGCTTGGGACAGATGAACACTGAAGCTTTCTTT
NA	TRBJ1-5	TRBV7-9	NA	CASSLERFGINQPQHF	TGTGCCAGCAGCTTAGAAAGGTTCGGGATCAATCAGCCCCAGCATTTT
NA	TRBJ1-2	TRBV6-5	NA	CASNAGGRYGYTF	TGTGCCAGCAATGCGGGGGGGCGTTATGGCTACACCTTC
TRBD2	TRBJ2-7	TRBV27	NA	CASSTRGDGGLAGGEQYF	TGTGCCAGCAGTACTAGAGGGGACGGAGGACTAGCGGGAGGCGAGCAGTACTTC
NA	TRBJ1-2	TRBV18	NA	CASSQARDYGYTF	TGTGCCAGCTCACAGGCTCGGGATTATGGCTACACCTTC
TRBD1	TRBJ1-1	TRBV12-3/TRBV12-4	NA	CASSKQGSTEAFF	TGTGCCAGCAGTAAACAGGGGAGCACTGAAGCTTTCTTT
NA	TRBJ1-2	TRBV27	NA	CASSDRQHGYTF	TGTGCCAGCAGCGATAGACAACATGGCTACACCTTC
NA	TRBJ2-2	TRBV5-4	NA	CASRLTGANTGELFF	TGTGCCAGCAGACTGACAGGCGCGAACACCGGGGAGCTGTTTTTT
NA	TRBJ1-1	TRBV18	once	CASSPSQSVNTEAFF	TGTGCCAGCTCACCATCTCAGTCGGTGAACACTGAAGCTTTCTTT
NA	TRBJ1-6	TRBV6-5	NA	CASNPTGRDNSPLHF	TGTGCCAGCAATCCGACAGGCCGGGATAATTCACCCCTCCACTTT